These T cell receptor beta chains were read from a single sample in a study of cytomegalovirus exposure and HLA in healthy donors. TCRdb's table, derived via immunoSEQ multiplex PCR, lists solely in-frame clones and lacks some. The table includes 70,000 to 80,000 clones, 94% detected once. Material: PBMCs. Receptor source: a woman aged 18 to 35 in good health and CMV-seronegative. CDR3s include the opening cysteine and the closing phenylalanine or tryptophan. D genes are given only for firm matches. For some rows the clone size is stated as once, few or many, or as a class when expanded; others skip it.

>TRBJ1-6|TRBV7-2|NA|NA
TGTGCCAGCAGCCCCCCCGGGATCCAGAATTCACCCCTCCACTTT
CASSPPGIQNSPLHF
>TRBJ1-5|TRBV12-5|NA|once
TGTGCTAGTGGCCCATCCGGGGGATCAGCCCAGCATTTT
CASGPSGGSAQHF
>TRBJ2-7|TRBV19|NA|NA
TGTGCCAGTAGCACTGCGAGGGGGGGAAGGGATTACGAGCAGTACTTC
CASSTARGGRDYEQYF
>TRBJ2-2|TRBV19|NA|NA
TGTGCCAGTAGTATCTATACCGGGGAGCTGTTTTTT
CASSIYTGELFF
>TRBJ2-4|TRBV2|NA|NA
TGTGCCAGCTTGGAGGCGGACAAAAACATTCAGTACTTC
CASLEADKNIQYF
>TRBJ1-2|TRBV4-3|NA|NA
TGCGCCAGCAGCCAAGAGGACAGTCACAGCTACACCTTC
CASSQEDSHSYTF
>TRBJ2-2|TRBV6-6|NA|NA
TGTGCCAGCAGTTTCCGCACCGGGGAGCTGTTTTTT
CASSFRTGELFF
>TRBJ1-2|TRBV7-9|TRBD1|NA
TGTGCCAGCAGCAGTCCCGGGACAGGGATTAGAGACTACACCTTC
CASSSPGTGIRDYTF
>TRBJ2-1|TRBV6-1|NA|NA
TGTGCCAGCAGTGATCCCATAGCGGTCGGATACAATGAGCAGTTCTTC
CASSDPIAVGYNEQFF
>TRBJ1-3|TRBV11-3|NA|NA
TGTGCCAGCAGCTCATCCAGAACCAACTCTGGAAACACCATATATTTT
CASSSSRTNSGNTIYF
>TRBJ2-7|TRBV6-1|TRBD2|NA
TGTGCCAGCAGTGCGGGACTAGCGGGAGGGCTGAGTGAGCAGTACTTC
CASSAGLAGGLSEQYF
>TRBJ1-6|TRBV9|NA|NA
TGTGCCAGCAGCGTAGGCGACAGCTCCTATAATTCACCCCTCCACTTT
CASSVGDSSYNSPLHF
>TRBJ2-1|TRBV5-1|TRBD2|NA
TGCGCCAGCAGCTTGGTGGGACTAGCGGGGCCTAGCTCCTACAATGAGCAGTTCTTC
CASSLVGLAGPSSYNEQFF
>TRBJ2-7|TRBV5-1|NA|NA
TGCGCCAGCAGCTTGGGTACTAGCCCCTACGAGCAGTACTTC
CASSLGTSPYEQYF
>TRBJ1-2|TRBV4-3|TRBD1|NA
TGCGCCAGCAGCCAAGGGACAGGGGAAGGGAACTATGGCTACACCTTC
CASSQGTGEGNYGYTF
>TRBJ2-3|TRBV7-8|NA|NA
TGTGCCAGCAGCTTATTGTACTCCACAGATACGCAGTATTTT
CASSLLYSTDTQYF
>TRBJ2-6|TRBV30|NA|NA
TGTGCCTGGAGAAGGGGACTTACAAACAGAGGGGCCAACGTCCTGACTTTC
CAWRRGLTNRGANVLTF
>TRBJ2-1|TRBV9|NA|NA
TGTGCCAGCAGCGTGGTAGCGGACTACAATGAGCAGTTCTTC
CASSVVADYNEQFF
>TRBJ2-7|TRBV2|NA|NA
TGTGCCAGCTTGACATCAGTTAGTTCCTACGAGCAGTACTTC
CASLTSVSSYEQYF
>TRBJ2-7|TRBV27|NA|once
TGTGCCAGCTCCTACCTTGAGCGTTTCGACGAGCAGTACTTC
CASSYLERFDEQYF
>TRBJ2-1|TRBV7-9|TRBD2|NA
TGTGCCAGCAGCGCCCAGGGACTAGCGGGGGACCAATACAATGAGCAGTTCTTC
CASSAQGLAGDQYNEQFF
>TRBJ2-7|TRBV6-1|NA|NA
TGTGCCAGCAGTGAAAGGACAGTAAGGAGCTCCTACGAGCAGTACTTC
CASSERTVRSSYEQYF
>TRBJ2-1|TRBV6-4|TRBD2|NA
TGTGCCAGCAGCAGGGACTACTACAATGAGCAGTTCTTC
CASSRDYYNEQFF
>TRBJ1-1|TRBV7-8|TRBD1|once
TGTGCCAGCAGCTTAGCCGTGGGCAGGGGGCGAGACACTGAAGCTTTCTTT
CASSLAVGRGRDTEAFF
>TRBJ2-1|TRBV9|NA|NA
TGTGCCAGCAGCCCCTATTCGCTGGCGGGTAGCTCCTACAATGAGCAGTTCTTC
CASSPYSLAGSSYNEQFF
>TRBJ2-2|TRBV29-1|TRBD1|NA
TGCAGCGTTGGGGACAGCAACACCGGGGAGCTGTTTTTT
CSVGDSNTGELFF
>TRBJ2-1|TRBV9|TRBD2|NA
TGTGCCAGCAGCACCCGAAGCGGGGGGGATTACAATGAGCAGTTCTTC
CASSTRSGGDYNEQFF
>TRBJ1-2|TRBV30|TRBD1|once
TGTGCCTGGAACCGGGACAGGGGAAGTGGTAACTATGGCTACACCTTC
CAWNRDRGSGNYGYTF
>TRBJ2-1|TRBV10-3|NA|NA
TGTGCCATCAGAGATAGCGACGGGCGCTCCTACAATGAGCAGTTCTTC
CAIRDSDGRSYNEQFF
>TRBJ1-5|TRBV6-5|NA|NA
TGTGCCAGCAGCCTGGGGGGGGACAATCAGCCCCAGCATTTT
CASSLGGDNQPQHF
>TRBJ2-1|TRBV6-5|TRBD2|NA
TGTGCCAGCAGCTATAGCGGGGGGGCATTCGAGCAGTTCTTC
CASSYSGGAFEQFF